These T cell receptor beta chains were read from a single sample in a study of radiotherapy plus CTLA-4 blockade in lung cancer. The assay was immunoSEQ multiplex PCR, and TCRdb's table has in-frame clones only and misses some. In the table there are 100,000 or so clones, around 80% of which are singletons. The sequenced sample was peripheral blood, obtained from a patient treated with radiotherapy plus ipilimumab. The receptors were sampled from a human donor with non-small cell lung cancer that progressed on radiotherapy plus ipilimumab. The CDR3 runs from the conserved cysteine through the conserved F or W. The D gene is left open where the match is weak.

V gene	J gene	D gene	CDR3 protein
TRBV10-2	TRBJ2-2	TRBD2	CAGTKQREGNTGELFF
TRBV30	TRBJ2-7	TRBD2	CAWSFVSGRADEQYF
TRBV7-2	TRBJ2-1	NA	CASSLQGFYNEQFF
TRBV6-5	TRBJ2-2	NA	CASSYSRENTGELFF
TRBV6-6	TRBJ1-1	NA	CASSIQGSTEAFF
TRBV4-1	TRBJ2-2	NA	CASSQDGFNTGELFF
TRBV7-2	TRBJ1-2	NA	CASSSLNTDGNYGYTF
TRBV7-9	TRBJ1-2	NA	CASSLVTGPNYGYTF
TRBV13	TRBJ1-2	NA	CASSLVAGPYGYTF
TRBV19	TRBJ2-2	NA	CASTLNPGYTGELFF
TRBV4-2	TRBJ1-3	NA	CASSLSSGNTIYF
TRBV4-1	TRBJ2-3	NA	CASSQDLALTDTQYF
TRBV27	TRBJ1-2	NA	CASSLAGQLISNGYTF
TRBV9	TRBJ2-7	NA	CASSAGDGVTAAYEQYF
TRBV15	TRBJ2-1	TRBD2	CATSRDLAGNNEQFF
TRBV11-2	TRBJ2-7	TRBD2	CASSSATSGRRYEQYF
TRBV29-1	TRBJ2-7	NA	CSVEDGGRTYEQYF
TRBV11-1	TRBJ1-1	NA	CASSFGLARTEAFF
TRBV18	TRBJ1-1	NA	CASSQGWGSSEAFF
TRBV6-1	TRBJ2-5	NA	CASSEFPGETQYF
TRBV9	TRBJ2-3	TRBD2	CASSVSSGRRTDTQYF
TRBV28	TRBJ2-2	NA	CASVRYTGELFF
TRBV30	TRBJ2-5	NA	CAWSADQETQYF
TRBV5-1	TRBJ2-4	NA	CASSLDSAKNIQYF
TRBV9	TRBJ2-1	NA	CASSVALNEQFF
TRBV7-8	TRBJ2-4	NA	CASSPGVGSLKPKNIQYF
TRBV19	TRBJ1-5	NA	CASSQSGFLGSNQPQHF
TRBV7-3	TRBJ2-2	NA	CASSRTTGELFF
TRBV9	TRBJ2-2	NA	CASSVFGTANTGELFF
TRBV5-1	TRBJ1-5	NA	CASSLTGGNQPQHF
TRBV6-6	TRBJ1-2	TRBD1	CASRPGTAYGYTF
TRBV30	TRBJ1-5	NA	CAWSVGQGDQPQHF
TRBV5-1	TRBJ2-5	NA	CASSLGGTMETQYF
TRBV10-1	TRBJ2-3	NA	CASSRGLPADTQYF
TRBV15	TRBJ2-6	NA	CATSTRDRLSGANVLTF
TRBV28	TRBJ2-1	TRBD2	CASSSPGTSFDHEQFF
TRBV18	TRBJ2-7	TRBD2	CASSLSSSGRAHFYEQYF
TRBV12-5	TRBJ2-2	TRBD1	CASGFRPSESGTVSGELFF
TRBV6-5	TRBJ1-2	NA	CASSDTGALWGYTF
TRBV4-1	TRBJ2-1	TRBD2	CASSQGWEGKGNEQFF
TRBV5-6	TRBJ2-3	TRBD2	CASSLSVLAGGDTQYF
TRBV6-5	TRBJ1-4	NA	CASRQGLSSEKLFF
TRBV5-1	TRBJ2-1	TRBD2	CASSREGVSYNEQFF
TRBV6-1	TRBJ1-5	NA	CASSEAGLSNQPQHF
TRBV7-7	TRBJ2-1	NA	CASSLERAGEQFF
TRBV19	TRBJ1-1	NA	CASSAGPTLRAVKSPEAFF
TRBV5-1	TRBJ2-1	NA	CASSFPRKDPIRLSYNEQFF
TRBV19	TRBJ2-7	NA	CASSIVGTRGLEQYF
TRBV4-1	TRBJ1-1	NA	CASSPRTLNTEAFF
TRBV25-1	TRBJ1-4	NA	CASAGHYNEKLFF
TRBV6-1	TRBJ1-4	NA	CASSDGGPLNEKLFF
TRBV28	TRBJ2-7	NA	CASSREVAAAYEQYF
TRBV7-9	TRBJ1-4	NA	CASSLTATTNEKLFF
TRBV5-6	TRBJ2-1	TRBD2	CASSLVQLLAGTGHEQFF
TRBV28	TRBJ1-2	NA	CASSLIGLNYGYTF
TRBV9	TRBJ2-3	TRBD1	CASSASGQGGDTQYF
TRBV6-1	TRBJ1-4	NA	CASNRVLSTNEKLFF